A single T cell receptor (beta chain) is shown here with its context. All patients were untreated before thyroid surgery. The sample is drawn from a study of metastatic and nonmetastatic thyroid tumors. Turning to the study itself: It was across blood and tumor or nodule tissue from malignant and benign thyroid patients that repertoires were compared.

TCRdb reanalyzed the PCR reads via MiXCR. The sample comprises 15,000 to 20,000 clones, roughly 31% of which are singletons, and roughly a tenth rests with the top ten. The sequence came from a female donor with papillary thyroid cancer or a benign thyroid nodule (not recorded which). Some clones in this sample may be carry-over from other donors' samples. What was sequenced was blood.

CDR3 in DNA: TGCAGTGCTACTGGTCGGGATAATTCACCCCTCCACTTT. It encodes CSATGRDNSPLHF. J is TRBJ1-6 and V is TRBV20-1; D not certain. Looked up from germline, CDR1 is DFQATT and CDR2 is SNEGSKA (reference sequence). CDR3 length: 13 residues. V was clipped by 4 bases and J by 5 bases, with 9 bases between them.